Listed below are T cell receptor beta chains from one sample, sequenced in a study of T cell changes during pregnancy in multiple sclerosis. Assay: immunoSEQ multiplex PCR; the TCRdb copy retains only in-frame clones and omits some. The data contain around 57,000 clones, roughly 87% of them singletons. Specimen: peripheral blood, collected in the first trimester of pregnancy. These receptor sequences come from a female donor with multiple sclerosis, enrolled in a pregnancy study. Both conserved end residues are part of each CDR3. Each record gives: D gene, clone size, J gene, V gene, CDR3 protein, CDR3 DNA. A D gene is named only where the DNA matches it firmly. Size is omitted from some rows. Given values are once, few, many or a class for expanded clones.

D: NA
size: few
J: TRBJ1-5
V: TRBV5-6
CDR3: CASRAGQTEPQHF
DNA: TGTGCCAGCAGGGCCGGACAGACAGAGCCCCAGCATTTT

D: NA
size: NA
J: TRBJ1-1
V: TRBV11-2
CDR3: CASSHLTGNTEAFF
DNA: TGTGCCAGCAGCCACCTAACAGGGAACACTGAAGCTTTCTTT

D: TRBD1
size: NA
J: TRBJ1-6
V: TRBV4-3
CDR3: CASSPEPQGTDSLLHF
DNA: TGCGCCAGCAGCCCGGAACCACAGGGGACGGATTCACTCCTCCACTTT

D: NA
size: NA
J: TRBJ1-3
V: TRBV5-4
CDR3: CASSLYGAGNTIYF
DNA: TGTGCCAGCAGCTTGTACGGGGCTGGAAACACCATATATTTT

D: NA
size: few
J: TRBJ1-5
V: TRBV30
CDR3: CAWKSRQGGLDQPQHF
DNA: TGTGCCTGGAAATCACGTCAGGGTGGTCTGGATCAGCCCCAGCATTTT

D: TRBD2
size: NA
J: TRBJ2-1
V: TRBV9
CDR3: CASSDPSGDNEQFF
DNA: TGTGCCAGCAGCGACCCTAGCGGGGACAATGAGCAGTTCTTC

D: TRBD1
size: NA
J: TRBJ1-1
V: TRBV7-2
CDR3: CASSPDRGLTEAFF
DNA: TGTGCCAGCAGCCCGGACAGGGGGCTAACTGAAGCTTTCTTT

D: NA
size: NA
J: TRBJ1-2
V: TRBV5-1
CDR3: CASSLANSNYGYTF
DNA: TGCGCCAGCAGCTTGGCCAACTCTAACTATGGCTACACCTTC

D: NA
size: NA
J: TRBJ2-7
V: TRBV2
CDR3: CASSQRHEQYF
DNA: TGTGCCAGCAGTCAGCGACACGAGCAGTACTTC

D: NA
size: NA
J: TRBJ1-1
V: TRBV7-9
CDR3: CASSLAEGMNTEAFF
DNA: TGTGCCAGCAGCTTAGCTGAGGGAATGAACACTGAAGCTTTCTTT

D: TRBD1
size: NA
J: TRBJ2-7
V: TRBV30
CDR3: CAWTRLGQGTHEQYF
DNA: TGTGCCTGGACCAGACTCGGACAGGGGACCCACGAGCAGTACTTC

D: NA
size: NA
J: TRBJ1-2
V: TRBV5-6
CDR3: CASLSTAGSYGYTF
DNA: TGTGCCAGCTTAAGCACGGCGGGAAGCTATGGCTACACCTTC

D: TRBD2
size: NA
J: TRBJ2-3
V: TRBV19
CDR3: CASSIDGPVAGGPGTQYF
DNA: TGTGCCAGTAGTATAGATGGTCCTGTAGCGGGAGGGCCGGGTACGCAGTATTTT

D: TRBD2
size: NA
J: TRBJ2-3
V: TRBV5-1
CDR3: CASSLGLAGGGTDTQYF
DNA: TGCGCCAGCAGCTTGGGACTAGCGGGAGGAGGTACAGATACGCAGTATTTT

D: NA
size: NA
J: TRBJ2-3
V: TRBV2
CDR3: CASGGTESDTQYF
DNA: TGTGCCAGCGGGGGGACGGAGTCAGATACGCAGTATTTT

D: TRBD2
size: NA
J: TRBJ2-2
V: TRBV5-8
CDR3: CASSPKRDPFAGELFF
DNA: TGTGCCAGCAGCCCAAAGCGGGACCCGTTCGCCGGGGAGCTGTTTTTT

D: NA
size: NA
J: TRBJ1-5
V: TRBV5-6
CDR3: CASSLGSRDQPQHF
DNA: TGTGCCAGCAGCTTGGGAAGCAGGGATCAGCCCCAGCATTTT

D: NA
size: NA
J: TRBJ1-3
V: TRBV7-8
CDR3: CASSLLWQSSSGNTIYF
DNA: TGTGCCAGCAGCTTATTATGGCAGTCCAGCTCTGGAAACACCATATATTTT

D: NA
size: NA
J: TRBJ2-5
V: TRBV20-1
CDR3: CSARAVETQYF
DNA: TGCAGTGCTAGGGCCGTGGAGACCCAGTACTTC

D: NA
size: NA
J: TRBJ2-1
V: TRBV19
CDR3: CASQDYPPNYSNEQFF
DNA: TGTGCCAGCCAGGACTATCCCCCAAACTACAGCAATGAGCAGTTCTTC

D: NA
size: NA
J: TRBJ1-3
V: TRBV10-1
CDR3: CASRGAAGNTIYF
DNA: TGCGCCAGCAGGGGGGCGGCTGGAAACACCATATATTTT

D: NA
size: NA
J: TRBJ1-1
V: TRBV6-5
CDR3: CASTQGRNTEAFF
DNA: TGTGCCAGCACCCAGGGGAGGAACACTGAAGCTTTCTTT

D: TRBD2
size: once
J: TRBJ2-7
V: TRBV2
CDR3: CASSGTSGSPHEQYF
DNA: TGTGCCAGCAGTGGGACTAGCGGGAGTCCCCACGAGCAGTACTTC

D: TRBD1
size: NA
J: TRBJ2-7
V: TRBV27
CDR3: CASSSTGAWQYF
DNA: TGTGCCAGCAGTTCAACAGGGGCCTGGCAGTACTTC

D: NA
size: NA
J: TRBJ2-1
V: TRBV4-3
CDR3: CASSPEVDNEQFF
DNA: TGCGCCAGCAGCCCGGAGGTGGACAATGAGCAGTTCTTC

D: TRBD2
size: NA
J: TRBJ2-1
V: TRBV4-1
CDR3: CASTIMGLAPYNEQFF
DNA: TGCGCCAGCACCATAATGGGACTAGCGCCCTACAATGAGCAGTTCTTC

D: NA
size: NA
J: TRBJ1-1
V: TRBV5-4
CDR3: CASRRAEGGMNTEAFF
DNA: TGTGCCAGCAGGCGGGCAGAAGGCGGCATGAACACTGAAGCTTTCTTT

D: NA
size: NA
J: TRBJ1-1
V: TRBV5-6
CDR3: CASRATEYTEAFF
DNA: TGTGCCAGCAGGGCTACAGAGTACACTGAAGCTTTCTTT

D: NA
size: NA
J: TRBJ2-7
V: TRBV2
CDR3: CASKVRYYEQYF
DNA: TGTGCCAGCAAAGTCAGATACTACGAGCAGTACTTC

D: TRBD1
size: once
J: TRBJ2-3
V: TRBV27
CDR3: CASSPSGGAQYF
DNA: TGTGCCAGCAGTCCATCAGGGGGAGCGCAGTATTTT

D: TRBD2
size: NA
J: TRBJ2-1
V: TRBV5-1
CDR3: CASSRYSGSDEQFF
DNA: TGCGCCAGCAGCCGCTACAGCGGGAGCGATGAGCAGTTCTTC

D: TRBD1
size: NA
J: TRBJ2-7
V: TRBV4-2
CDR3: CASSPPGQGAFYEQYF
DNA: TGTGCCAGCAGCCCGCCGGGACAGGGGGCTTTCTACGAGCAGTACTTC

D: NA
size: NA
J: TRBJ1-2
V: TRBV6-5
CDR3: CASRVGGGGYTF
DNA: TGTGCCAGCAGGGTCGGGGGTGGTGGCTACACCTTC

D: TRBD1
size: NA
J: TRBJ2-7
V: TRBV14
CDR3: CASSQGSGTGVYEQYF
DNA: TGTGCCAGCAGCCAAGGTTCCGGGACAGGGGTCTACGAGCAGTACTTC

D: NA
size: NA
J: TRBJ1-1
V: TRBV30
CDR3: CAWSLPKGQLNTEAFF
DNA: TGTGCCTGGAGCTTGCCTAAAGGACAGTTGAACACTGAAGCTTTCTTT

D: TRBD1
size: NA
J: TRBJ1-2
V: TRBV18
CDR3: CASSPGQAYGYTF
DNA: TGTGCCAGCTCACCAGGACAGGCCTATGGCTACACCTTC

D: NA
size: NA
J: TRBJ1-1
V: TRBV5-1
CDR3: CASSLGGSAKAFF
DNA: TGCGCCAGCAGCTTGGGTGGCAGCGCGAAAGCTTTCTTT

D: NA
size: NA
J: TRBJ2-3
V: TRBV2
CDR3: CASSEAILRDSRTDTQYF
DNA: TGTGCCAGCAGTGAAGCCATCCTCCGGGACTCCCGCACAGATACGCAGTATTTT

D: TRBD1
size: NA
J: TRBJ1-1
V: TRBV4-2
CDR3: CASSQVGDSANTEAFF
DNA: TGTGCCAGCAGCCAAGTAGGGGACAGCGCGAACACTGAAGCTTTCTTT

D: TRBD1
size: NA
J: TRBJ1-3
V: TRBV4-2
CDR3: CASSQDRQGSGNTIYF
DNA: TGTGCCAGCAGCCAAGATAGACAGGGGTCTGGAAACACCATATATTTT

D: TRBD1
size: NA
J: TRBJ2-7
V: TRBV18
CDR3: CASSTEGAEQYF
DNA: TGTGCCAGCTCAACAGAGGGGGCCGAGCAGTACTTC

D: NA
size: NA
J: TRBJ2-7
V: TRBV6-5
CDR3: CASSSRVGGIKQYF
DNA: TGTGCCAGCAGTTCCCGTGTGGGGGGTATAAAGCAGTACTTC

D: NA
size: NA
J: TRBJ1-3
V: TRBV27
CDR3: CASSFGGGNTIYF
DNA: TGTGCCAGCAGTTTCGGGGGAGGAAACACCATATATTTT

D: NA
size: few
J: TRBJ2-4
V: TRBV7-3
CDR3: CASSPRVNEAKNIQYF
DNA: TGTGCCAGCAGCCCCCGGGTAAACGAAGCCAAAAACATTCAGTACTTC

D: TRBD2
size: NA
J: TRBJ2-2
V: TRBV7-2
CDR3: CASSTLAGSTGELFF
DNA: TGTGCCAGCAGCACTCTAGCGGGGAGCACCGGGGAGCTGTTTTTT

D: TRBD2
size: once
J: TRBJ2-2
V: TRBV30
CDR3: CAWSGGGGYTGELFF
DNA: TGTGCCTGGAGTGGCGGGGGGGGGTACACCGGGGAGCTGTTTTTT

D: TRBD1
size: NA
J: TRBJ1-1
V: TRBV5-1
CDR3: CASSGRDSNMNTEAFF
DNA: TGCGCCAGCAGCGGCCGGGACAGCAATATGAACACTGAAGCTTTCTTT

D: TRBD2
size: NA
J: TRBJ2-1
V: TRBV5-1
CDR3: CASSFGTSGPYNEQFF
DNA: TGCGCCAGCAGCTTCGGGACTAGCGGGCCCTACAATGAGCAGTTCTTC

D: NA
size: NA
J: TRBJ1-5
V: TRBV19
CDR3: CASHGQLSNQPQHF
DNA: TGTGCCAGTCACGGACAGCTTAGCAATCAGCCCCAGCATTTT

D: TRBD2
size: NA
J: TRBJ2-7
V: TRBV6-5
CDR3: CASSVTSEDYEQYF
DNA: TGTGCCAGCAGCGTGACTAGCGAGGACTACGAGCAGTACTTC